This entry is about one T cell receptor (beta chain). In the authors' workflow: Reference gene primer amplification gave nucleated cell count estimates. Measured with immunoSEQ multiplex PCR; TCRdb has only the in-frame clones, and not every one. V and J calls and clone size are given by that table; D and trimming were obtained from the DNA. The table includes 150,000 to 200,000 clones, more than 75% detected once. This entry belongs to a study of blood T cell repertoires in COVID-19. Whole-study context: Sites across the United States, Italy and Spain contributed samples from acute and convalescent COVID-19. Sources were T cells, B-cell-depleted T cells, or PBMCs; the material itself was cDNA or gDNA.

Germline CDR1 MDHEN, CDR2 SYDVKM. The CDR3 extends over 23 amino acids. V gave up 3 bases and J gave up 6 bases; unmatched junction bases: 26. The V and J genes are TRBV28 and TRBJ1-6; 10 bases are shared with TRBD1. Sequenced sample: peripheral blood. This TCR was recovered from a man aged 35 to 55 with active or convalescent COVID-19. The CDR3 here is CASSFMGLGTGGQGFSRNSPLHF. The CDR3 DNA reads as TGTGCCAGCAGTTTTATGGGTTTGGGTACTGGGGGACAGGGGTTTTCTCGTAATTCACCCCTCCACTTT. Full variable domain (missing parts from reference TRBV28 and TRBJ1-6): DVKVTQSSRYLVKRTGEKVFLECVQDMDHENMFWYRQDPGLGLRLIYFSYDVKMKEKGDIPEGYSVSREKKERFSLILESASTNQTSMYLCASSFMGLGTGGQGFSRNSPLHFGNGTRLTVT.